The 4 T cell receptor beta chains listed next were all sequenced from one sample in a study of T-cell memory formation after mild COVID-19. TCRdb redid the calling of the 5' RACE reads with MiXCR, one entry per CDR3 protein. This table has about 57,000 distinct CDR3 sequences, 10% to 15% appearing once. The sample was PBMCs or a T cell subset sorted from them (not recorded which). The receptors come from a young man who had mild COVID-19 (a few samples of this study predate the infection). Cell type and time point are not known.

This clonotype was recorded at least ten times. The gene calls are TRBV11-2 and TRBJ2-4; 11 nucleotides align to TRBD2. This CDR3 has 18 residues. Germline CDR1 is SGHAT and CDR2 is FQNNGV. Trimming removed 5 bases from V and 0 bases from J; junction bases left unmatched: 9. This CDR3 reads CASSGRTSGLLAKNIQYF. CDR3 bases: TGTGCCAGCAGCGGGAGGACTAGCGGGCTACTAGCCAAAAACATTCAGTACTTC.

Turning to this clonotype: A much larger clonotype is one base distant, so this may be a read error. This rearrangement joins TRBV7-3 to TRBJ2-5; a weak D match, TRBD2 (5 bases). Trimming removed 5 bases at V and 5 bases at J, with 12 bases between. CDR3 length equals 13 residues. Germline CDR1 reads SGHTA; CDR2 reads FQGTGA. The CDR3 spells CASSTRPGETQYF. CDR3 bases: TGTGCCAGCAGCACTAGGCCCGGGGAGACCCAGTACTTC.

This clonotype has just a few counts. The chain is built from TRBV24-1 and TRBJ2-3; the D call may be TRBD1 or TRBD2 (6 bases each). The CDR3 totals 18 residues. V was trimmed by 0 bases and J by 3 bases, leaving 18 bases between them. Germline assignment: CDR1 KGHDR and CDR2 SFDVKD. As DNA, the CDR3 is TGTGCCACCAGTGATTTGGACTTTCGGCAGGGGAGGACAGATACGCAGTATTTT. Amino acids: CATSDLDFRQGRTDTQYF.

The gene calls are TRBV6-5 and TRBJ1-5; D is uncertain. The CDR3 totals 13 residues. V lost 10 bases and J lost 5, with 15 bases in between. Germline V gives CDR1 MNHEY, CDR2 SVGAGI. DNA for the CDR3: TGTGCCACCCAACCAACGGGCGATCAGCCCCAGCATTTT. It translates to CATQPTGDQPQHF.